These 12 T cell receptor beta chains came from one sample sequenced in a study of cytomegalovirus exposure and HLA in healthy donors. 60 Vbeta and 13 Jbeta primers were used in PCR. Assay: immunoSEQ multiplex PCR; the TCRdb copy retains only in-frame clones and omits some. The data hold 170,000 or so clones, with approximately 80% observed a single time. Specimen: PBMCs. These receptors were obtained from a man younger than 35 in good health and CMV-seronegative.

The chain is built from TRBV9 and TRBJ2-2, with TRBD2 matching 12 bases. This CDR3 contains 15 residues. The V and J ends lost 3 bases and 8 bases, in that order; junction bases with no gene match: 5. Germline loops: CDR1 SGDLS, CDR2 YYNGEE. CDR3 nucleotides: TGTGCCAGCAGCGGACTAGCGGGAGTTAGGGGGGAGCTGTTTTTT. Its protein product is CASSGLAGVRGELFF. Complete variable domain (other parts from reference TRBV9 and TRBJ2-2): DSGVTQTPKHLITATGQRVTLRCSPRSGDLSVYWYQQSLDQGLQFLIQYYNGEERAKGNILERFSAQQFPDLHSELNLSSLELGDSALYFCASSGLAGVRGELFFGEGSRLTVL.

The chain has TRBV9 and TRBJ1-2; no clear D. V gave up 4 bases and J gave up 4 bases, with 11 bases separating them. Germline V gives CDR1 SGDLS, CDR2 YYNGEE. The CDR3 totals 13 residues. CDR3: CASSPKLSYGYTF. CDR3 nucleotides: TGTGCCAGCAGCCCAAAACTCTCCTATGGCTACACCTTC. The full variable domain, its missing parts supplied by reference TRBV9 and TRBJ1-2, is DSGVTQTPKHLITATGQRVTLRCSPRSGDLSVYWYQQSLDQGLQFLIQYYNGEERAKGNILERFSAQQFPDLHSELNLSSLELGDSALYFCASSPKLSYGYTFGSGTRLTVV.

The chain links TRBV29-1 to TRBJ2-7, with TRBD1 matching 9 bases. Per germline, CDR1 SQVTM and CDR2 ANQGSEA. The J segment lost 2 bases and the V segment lost 6 bases, leaving 2 bases of the junction unmatched. The CDR3 contains 12 residues. Written as DNA, the CDR3 is TGCAGCGTCTGGACAGGGGCCTACGAGCAGTACTTC. Amino acids: CSVWTGAYEQYF.

The rearrangement links TRBV5-5 to TRBJ2-6, with D possibly matching TRBD1 (5 bases). This CDR3 has 16 residues. Trimming shortened V by 4 bases and J by 2 bases, and 13 bases separated the two germline ends. CDR1 SGHKS and CDR2 YYEKEE come from the germline V gene (reference sequence). DNA for the CDR3: TGTGCCAGCAGCGGCCGCCAGGGTACTGGGGCCAACGTCCTGACTTTC. As protein: CASSGRQGTGANVLTF.

The chain carries TRBV27 and TRBJ2-3; 12 bases line up with TRBD2. V shed 8 bases, J shed 2 bases, and the junction held 8 bases outside the gene matches. This CDR3 has 16 residues. CDR1 and CDR2 from the germline V gene are MNHEY and SMNVEV (reference sequence). This CDR3 is CASLPSSGGATDTQYF. CDR3 DNA sequence: TGTGCCAGCTTACCCTCTAGCGGGGGGGCCACAGATACGCAGTATTTT.

This clone was seen just once. This chain joins TRBV7-9 and TRBJ2-3; 7 nucleotides align to TRBD2. V trimming: 5 bases; J trimming: 1 base; junction bases outside the gene matches: 6. The CDR3 consists of 15 residues. CDR1 and CDR2 from the germline V gene are SEHNR and FQNEAQ (reference sequence). The CDR3 spells CASSGEAGRTDTQYF. The DNA of the CDR3 is TGTGCCAGCAGCGGGGAAGCGGGGCGCACAGATACGCAGTATTTT.

V and J are TRBV10-3 and TRBJ1-2, with a weak D call TRBD1 (5 bases). The ends were cut back, 6 bases at V and 6 bases at J, with 17 bases in the middle. Germline assignment: CDR1 ENHRY and CDR2 SYGVKD. There are 14 residues in the CDR3. CDR3 in amino acids: CAIRNSREYHGYTF. The CDR3 DNA sequence: TGTGCCATCAGGAACTCCAGGGAATATCATGGCTACACCTTC.

The table lists this clone with a few counts. The chain has TRBV6-5 and TRBJ1-2; 9 bases align to TRBD1. This CDR3 has 12 residues. The J segment lost 5 bases and the V segment lost 8 bases, leaving 3 bases of the junction unmatched. Looked up from germline, CDR1 is MNHEY and CDR2 is SVGAGI. In nucleotides, the CDR3 is TGTGCCAGCCGGGACAGGGAGTATGGCTACACCTTC. This translates into CASRDREYGYTF.

The chain is built from TRBV5-1 and TRBJ2-1, with D unresolved. V was pared by 7 bases and J by 0 bases, with 11 bases between. This CDR3 is built from 14 residues. CDR1 is SGHRS, CDR2 YFSETQ, per germline. CDR3 region: CASPYLSSYNEQFF. The CDR3 coding sequence is TGCGCCAGCCCATACCTAAGCTCCTACAATGAGCAGTTCTTC.

The gene calls are TRBV27 and TRBJ1-2; D is uncertain. Germline loops: CDR1 MNHEY, CDR2 SMNVEV (reference sequence). Deletions cut 2 bases from V and 8 bases from J, with 9 bases between. This CDR3 is 12 amino acids long. CDR3 bases: TGTGCCAGCAGTTTAATGGGCGAAGGCTACACCTTC. Its translation is CASSLMGEGYTF.

This chain joins TRBV11-2 and TRBJ2-7; tentatively, D is TRBD1 (5 bases). V lost 6 bases and J lost 5, with 14 bases in between. Looked up from germline, CDR1 is SGHAT and CDR2 is FQNNGV. The CDR3 is 13 residues long. CDR3 in amino acids: CASSGGRVNEQYF. The CDR3 bases are TGTGCCAGCAGTGGTGGCAGGGTCAACGAGCAGTACTTC.

The rearrangement links TRBV2 to TRBJ1-5; tentatively, D is TRBD1 (5 bases). Germline assignment: CDR1 SNHLY and CDR2 FYNNEI. Trimming pared 6 bases from V and 7 bases from J, leaving 16 bases between. CDR3 length: 14 residues. The CDR3 sequence: CASRGASGNQPQHF. DNA for the CDR3: TGTGCCAGCAGAGGGGCGTCTGGGAACCAGCCCCAGCATTTT.